Following are 27 T cell receptor beta chains from one sample sequenced in a study of blood T cell repertoires in COVID-19. Profiling relied on immunoSEQ multiplex PCR, and the TCRdb table lists in-frame clones only, not all of them. This sample has approximately 180,000 clones, with roughly 79% found just once. Sequencing was done on a sample of peripheral blood. The receptor set was obtained from a woman between 65 and 79 years old with acute or convalescent COVID-19.

The rearrangement joins TRBV9 to TRBJ2-1; D possibly corresponds to TRBD2 (6 bases). This CDR3 contains 14 residues. Trimming cost V 4 bases and J 10 bases, with 18 bases left between them. From germline, CDR1 is SGDLS and CDR2 YYNGEE. The CDR3 sequence is CASSPGRLVGEQFF. In nucleotides, the CDR3 is TGTGCCAGCAGCCCCGGTCGACTAGTAGGAGAGCAGTTCTTC.

The V call is TRBV27, the J call TRBJ2-5, with 8 bases aligning to TRBD2. After removal of 5 bases from V and 7 bases from J, the junction contained 9 bases not matched to a gene. This CDR3 region has 14 residues. CDR1 and CDR2 (germline): MNHEY, SMNVEV (reference sequence). CDR3 coding DNA: TGTGCCAGCAGTCCCCCCGGGGGGGTCGGGACCCAGTACTTC. This gives the protein CASSPPGGVGTQYF.

The chain uses TRBV19 and TRBJ2-5; the match to TRBD1 covers 10 bases. Germline CDR1 LNHDA, CDR2 SQIVND (reference sequence). Trimming at V came to 5 bases and at J to 5 bases, leaving 8 bases not matched to a gene. The CDR3 is made up of 15 amino acids. For the CDR3, the DNA is TGTGCCAGTAGTGGTCCGACAGGGGGCTTGGAGACCCAGTACTTC. This translates into CASSGPTGGLETQYF.

This chain links TRBV19 with TRBJ2-2; 12 nucleotides agree with TRBD2. V lost 6 bases, J lost 7 bases, and 9 bases stayed unmatched. CDR1 is LNHDA and CDR2 is SQIVND in the germline V gene (reference sequence). This CDR3 is built from 16 residues. The CDR3 protein is CASRPLAGGFGGELFF. The DNA for the CDR3 is TGTGCCAGTAGACCACTAGCGGGAGGTTTCGGCGGGGAGCTGTTTTTT.

The chain employs TRBV19 and TRBJ2-7; 9 bases line up with TRBD1. The length of the CDR3 is 15 residues. V shed 1 base, J shed 3 bases, and the junction held 4 bases outside the gene matches. In germline, CDR1 is LNHDA, CDR2 SQIVND (reference sequence). The CDR3 DNA sequence: TGTGCCAGTAGTATAGGAAGGGGACAGGGCTACGAGCAGTACTTC. This codes for CASSIGRGQGYEQYF.

The rearrangement uses TRBV7-2 and TRBJ1-6, with D possibly matching TRBD1 (5 bases). The CDR3 contains 15 residues. V was shortened by 4 bases and J by 7 bases, with 14 bases between the two germline ends. Germline V CDR1 and CDR2: SGHTA, FQGNSA. The CDR3 protein is CASSSPGLPNSPLHF. In DNA form, the CDR3 reads TGTGCCAGCAGCTCACCGGGACTACCAAATTCACCCCTCCACTTT.

The rearrangement links TRBV19 to TRBJ2-7; 7 nucleotides align to TRBD1. V lost 10 bases and J lost 0; bases outside the gene matches: 9. This CDR3 is built from 14 residues. CDR1 and CDR2 (germline): LNHDA, SQIVND (reference sequence). The CDR3 reads CATMPGQSSYEQYF. The CDR3 DNA reads TGTGCCACCATGCCGGGACAGAGCTCCTACGAGCAGTACTTC.

This chain connects TRBV7-2 to TRBJ1-4; D is perhaps TRBD1 (5 bases). Germline V CDR1 and CDR2: SGHTA, FQGNSA. There are 14 residues in the CDR3. Trimming shortened V by 3 bases and J by 6 bases, and 11 bases separated the two germline ends. The CDR3 DNA is TGTGCCAGCAGCTTGCGGGGGTTCGATGAAAAACTGTTTTTT. It translates to CASSLRGFDEKLFF.

The J gene is TRBJ1-1, the V gene TRBV29-1, with 8 bases aligning to TRBD1. Germline CDR1 reads SQVTM; CDR2 reads ANQGSEA. This CDR3 is 13 amino acids long. With V trimmed by 7 bases and J by 3 bases, 7 bases remained unmatched. CDR3 nucleotides: TGCAGCGCCGGACAGGGTGAGGACACTGAAGCTTTCTTT. Translated, it gives CSAGQGEDTEAFF.

This clone was seen more than once but under ten times. The J gene is TRBJ1-1, the V gene TRBV20-1; D might be TRBD1 (5 bases). V was pared by 6 bases and J by 1 base, with 6 bases between. CDR3 length equals 11 residues. Germline CDR1 DFQATT, CDR2 SNEGSKA (reference sequence). In DNA form, the CDR3 reads TGCAGTGCAACAGGGAACACTGAAGCTTTCTTT. It codes for CSATGNTEAFF.

This clone appeared a few times. The CDR3 protein is CASSGQGGQETQYF. The DNA of the CDR3 is TGTGCCAGCAGCGGTCAGGGAGGGCAAGAGACCCAGTACTTC. The V gene is TRBV6-5, the J gene TRBJ2-5, with 7 bases that match TRBD2. In germline, CDR1 is MNHEY, CDR2 SVGAGI. The CDR3 length is 14 residues. V shed 6 bases and J 2 bases; nucleotides not matched to a gene: 6.

The V call is TRBV5-1, the J call TRBJ2-1, with TRBD2 as a possible D gene (6 bases). From germline, CDR1 is SGHRS and CDR2 YFSETQ. The CDR3 runs 17 residues. Trimming removed 4 bases at V and 0 bases at J, with 17 bases between. The CDR3 DNA reads TGCGCCAGCAGCACAACGACTTGGCGGGGCTCCTACAATGAGCAGTTCTTC. This encodes CASSTTTWRGSYNEQFF.

V is TRBV2 and J is TRBJ2-7, with 9 bases aligning to TRBD1. CDR3 length equals 17 residues. Germline CDR1 reads SNHLY; CDR2 reads FYNNEI. Trimming cost V 7 bases and J 2 bases; bases outside gene matches: 15. CDR3 sequence (DNA): TGTGCCAGCATAATCGTTAGTCGGACAGGGGAGACCTACGAGCAGTACTTC. Protein product: CASIIVSRTGETYEQYF.

The CDR3 bases are TGTGCCAGCAGCCTGGGAGGGAATAGGATGAACACTGAAGCTTTCTTT. Translation: CASSLGGNRMNTEAFF. The V call is TRBV5-6, the J call TRBJ1-1; D unclear. From germline, CDR1 is SGHDT and CDR2 YYEEEE. V lost 4 bases to trimming and J lost 0 bases, with 16 bases between them. There are 16 residues in the CDR3.

The chain combines TRBV4-1 with TRBJ2-7; TRBD2 aligns across 7 bases. V gave up 6 bases and J gave up 1 base; unmatched junction bases: 9. CDR1 and CDR2 from the germline V gene are MGHRA and YSYEKL. The CDR3 sequence is 15 residues long. The CDR3 DNA reads as TGCGCCAGCAGTCGTGAGCGGGATCGTTCCTACGAGCAGTACTTC. This encodes CASSRERDRSYEQYF.

J is TRBJ1-5 and V is TRBV9; D is uncertain. Per the germline V gene, CDR1 is SGDLS and CDR2 is YYNGEE. The CDR3 consists of 15 residues. V was shortened by 1 base and J by 4 bases, with 12 bases between the two germline ends. The CDR3 DNA is TGTGCCAGCAGCGTAACCCCGGGAGTTAATCAGCCCCAGCATTTT. Protein product: CASSVTPGVNQPQHF. The whole variable domain, filled in from reference TRBV9 and TRBJ1-5, reads DSGVTQTPKHLITATGQRVTLRCSPRSGDLSVYWYQQSLDQGLQFLIQYYNGEERAKGNILERFSAQQFPDLHSELNLSSLELGDSALYFCASSVTPGVNQPQHFGDGTRLSIL.

The chain has TRBV28 and TRBJ1-5; D may be TRBD1 (6 bases). V was shortened by 11 bases and J by 1 base, with 18 bases between the two germline ends. The CDR3 contains 15 residues. Germline V lookup: CDR1 MDHEN, CDR2 SYDVKM. CDR3 nucleotide sequence: TGTGCCGCCCTGGAACAGGGAGGGAGCAATCAGCCCCAGCATTTT. Its protein product is CAALEQGGSNQPQHF.

The chain uses TRBV23-1 and TRBJ2-7, with 10 bases matching TRBD1. TRBV23-1 qualifies as an ORF whose function is uncertain. There are 15 residues in the CDR3. After removal of 6 bases from V and 0 bases from J, the junction contained 5 bases not matched to a gene. CDR3 sequence: CASSPDRGPSYEQYF. DNA for the CDR3: TGCGCCAGCAGCCCCGACAGGGGGCCCTCCTACGAGCAGTACTTC.

In its sample, this clone was seen a few times. In nucleotides, the CDR3 is TGTGCCAGCAGCCGTAGCGGGGGGACCTACAATGAGCAGTTCTTC. Translating gives CASSRSGGTYNEQFF. The chain employs TRBV7-3 and TRBJ2-1; 10 bases fit TRBD2. Looked up from germline, CDR1 is SGHTA and CDR2 is FQGTGA. Trimming at V came to 5 bases and at J to 2 bases, leaving 3 bases not matched to a gene. The CDR3 totals 15 residues.

The table lists this clone with a count of one. The chain recombines TRBV3-1 (or the pseudogene TRBV3-2) with TRBJ2-1; 8 positions match TRBD2. CDR1 LGHDT and CDR2 YNNKEL come from the germline V gene (reference sequence). The CDR3 sequence is 16 residues long. Trimming removed 0 bases from V and 4 bases from J; junction bases left unmatched: 5. CDR3 protein: CASSQDLAGLYNEQFF. CDR3 nucleotide sequence: TGTGCCAGCAGCCAAGATTTAGCGGGACTTTACAATGAGCAGTTCTTC.

CDR3 sequence: CASSQEAGRVNTEAFF. CDR3 nucleotides: TGCGCCAGCAGCCAAGAGGCAGGGAGGGTGAACACTGAAGCTTTCTTT. This chain uses TRBV4-1 with TRBJ1-1, with D perhaps matching TRBD1 (5 bases). CDR3 size: 16 residues. V lost 0 bases to trimming and J lost 0 bases, with 11 bases between them. The germline V gene has CDR1 MGHRA and CDR2 YSYEKL.

This sequence joins TRBV19 and TRBJ1-1; tentatively, D is TRBD1 (5 bases). V gave up 1 base and J gave up 6 bases, with 15 bases separating them. The CDR3 loop spans 15 amino acids. Germline loops: CDR1 LNHDA, CDR2 SQIVND (reference sequence). The CDR3: CASSIVEGASAEAFF. In nucleotides, the CDR3 is TGTGCCAGTAGTATAGTAGAAGGGGCCAGCGCTGAAGCTTTCTTT.

This clone was picked up a small number of times. The J gene is TRBJ1-2, the V gene TRBV3-1 (or the pseudogene TRBV3-2), with D hard to call. The CDR3 is made up of 14 amino acids. CDR1 LGHDT and CDR2 YNNKEL come from the germline V gene (reference sequence). V lost 0 bases and J 0 bases, leaving 5 bases between the germline ends. The DNA of the CDR3 is TGTGCCAGCAGCCAAGATCAAACTAACTATGGCTACACCTTC. It codes for CASSQDQTNYGYTF.

This clone has a single count. V usage is TRBV6-1 and J usage is TRBJ2-1; the match to TRBD2 covers 16 bases. The CDR3 is made up of 15 amino acids. J lost 8 bases, V lost 3 bases, and 1 base had no gene match. The V gene's germline CDR1 is MNHNS and CDR2 SASEGT. The CDR3 DNA sequence: TGTGCCAGCAGTGAGGGACTAGCGGGAGGGCATGAGCAGTTCTTC. It translates to CASSEGLAGGHEQFF.

The chain has TRBV25-1 and TRBJ2-5, with 9 bases lining up with TRBD1. CDR3 size: 18 residues. J was trimmed by 2 bases and V by 1 base; bases with no gene match: 11. Germline-derived CDR1 and CDR2 are MGHDK and SYGVNS. Here the CDR3 reads CASSEFLGTGRVQETQYF. For the CDR3, the DNA is TGTGCCAGCAGTGAATTTTTAGGGACAGGGAGGGTTCAAGAGACCCAGTACTTC.

The rearrangement links TRBV30 to TRBJ1-2; unclear D gene. V lost 0 bases to trimming and J lost 8 bases, with 19 bases between them. The CDR3 runs 15 residues. CDR1 and CDR2 from the germline V gene are GTSNPN and SVGIG (reference sequence). For the CDR3, the DNA is TGTGCCTGGAGTGTACTTGGATCCGGGGTAAAGGGCTACACCTTC. It encodes CAWSVLGSGVKGYTF. The entire variable domain, with the rest obtained from reference TRBV30 and TRBJ1-2, is as follows: SQTIHQWPATLVQPVGSPLSLECTVEGTSNPNLYWYRQAAGRGLQLLFYSVGIGQISSEVPQNLSASRPQDRQFILSSKKLLLSDSGFYLCAWSVLGSGVKGYTFGSGTRLTVV.

V is TRBV3-1 (or the pseudogene TRBV3-2) and J is TRBJ2-5; D might be TRBD2 (5 bases). Trimming shortened V by 4 bases and J by 3 bases, and 12 bases separated the two germline ends. The V gene's germline CDR1 is LGHDT and CDR2 YNNKEL (reference sequence). The CDR3 runs to 14 residues. The CDR3 spells CASSRAGPKETQYF. DNA for the CDR3: TGTGCCAGCAGCCGGGCGGGCCCGAAAGAGACCCAGTACTTC.